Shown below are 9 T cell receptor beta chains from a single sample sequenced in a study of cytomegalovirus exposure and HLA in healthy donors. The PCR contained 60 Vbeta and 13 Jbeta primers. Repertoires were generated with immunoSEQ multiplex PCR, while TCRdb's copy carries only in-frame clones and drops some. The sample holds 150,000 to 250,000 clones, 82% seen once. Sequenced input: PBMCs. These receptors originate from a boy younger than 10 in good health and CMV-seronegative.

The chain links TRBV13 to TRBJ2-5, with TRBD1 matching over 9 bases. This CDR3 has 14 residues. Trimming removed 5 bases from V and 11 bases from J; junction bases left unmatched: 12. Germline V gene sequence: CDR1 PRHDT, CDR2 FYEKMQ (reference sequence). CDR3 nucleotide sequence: TGTGCCAGCAGCCCGGGACAGGGCCGGGGGGAGCAGTACTTC. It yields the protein CASSPGQGRGEQYF.

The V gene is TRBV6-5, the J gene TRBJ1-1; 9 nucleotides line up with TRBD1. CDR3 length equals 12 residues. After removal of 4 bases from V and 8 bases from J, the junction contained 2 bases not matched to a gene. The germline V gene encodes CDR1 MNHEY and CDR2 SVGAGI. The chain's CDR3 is CASSSDRGEAFF. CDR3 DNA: TGTGCCAGCAGTTCGGACAGGGGCGAAGCTTTCTTT.

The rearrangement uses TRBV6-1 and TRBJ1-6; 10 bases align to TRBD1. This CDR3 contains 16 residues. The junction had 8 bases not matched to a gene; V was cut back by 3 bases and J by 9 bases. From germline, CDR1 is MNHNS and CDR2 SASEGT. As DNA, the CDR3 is TGTGCCAGCAGTGACCCGTCCCGGACAGGGGGTTCACCCCTCCACTTT. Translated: CASSDPSRTGGSPLHF.

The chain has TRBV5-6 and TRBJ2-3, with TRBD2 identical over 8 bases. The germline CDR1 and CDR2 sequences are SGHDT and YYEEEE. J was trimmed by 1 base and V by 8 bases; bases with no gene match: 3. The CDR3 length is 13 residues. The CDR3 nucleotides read TGTGCCAGTCTTAGCGGGGGCACAGATACGCAGTATTTT. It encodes CASLSGGTDTQYF. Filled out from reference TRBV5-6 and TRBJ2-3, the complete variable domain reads DAGVTQSPTHLIKTRGQQVTLRCSPKSGHDTVSWYQQALGQGPQFIFQYYEEEERQRGNFPDRFSGHQFPNYSSELNVNALLLGDSALYLCASLSGGTDTQYFGPGTRLTVL.

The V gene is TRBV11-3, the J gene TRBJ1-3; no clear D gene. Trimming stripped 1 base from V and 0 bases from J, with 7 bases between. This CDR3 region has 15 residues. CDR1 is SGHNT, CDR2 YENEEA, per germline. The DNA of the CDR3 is TGTGCCAGCAGCTTAGCGGCAGGCTCTGGAAACACCATATATTTT. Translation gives CASSLAAGSGNTIYF.

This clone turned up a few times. The CDR3 nucleotides are TGTGCCAGCAGCGGGGACAGCTTGAAGCAGTACTTC. This translates into CASSGDSLKQYF. The V gene is TRBV9, the J gene TRBJ2-7, with 7 bases that match TRBD1. This CDR3 contains 12 residues. CDR1 SGDLS and CDR2 YYNGEE come from the germline V gene. V shed 3 bases, J shed 8 bases, and the junction held 5 bases outside the gene matches.

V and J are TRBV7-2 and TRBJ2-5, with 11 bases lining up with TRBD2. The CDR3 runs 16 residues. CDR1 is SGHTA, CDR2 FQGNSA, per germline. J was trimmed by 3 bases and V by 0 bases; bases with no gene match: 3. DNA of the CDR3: TGTGCCAGCAGCTTAGCTCCGGGACTAGCGGAAGAGACCCAGTACTTC. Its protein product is CASSLAPGLAEETQYF.

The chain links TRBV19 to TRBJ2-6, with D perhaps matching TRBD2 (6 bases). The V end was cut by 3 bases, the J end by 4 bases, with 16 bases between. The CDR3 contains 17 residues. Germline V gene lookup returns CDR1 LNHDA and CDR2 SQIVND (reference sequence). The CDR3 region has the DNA TGTGCCAGTAGTATCGGGACTGCCTGGATGGGGGCCAACGTCCTGACTTTC. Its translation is CASSIGTAWMGANVLTF.

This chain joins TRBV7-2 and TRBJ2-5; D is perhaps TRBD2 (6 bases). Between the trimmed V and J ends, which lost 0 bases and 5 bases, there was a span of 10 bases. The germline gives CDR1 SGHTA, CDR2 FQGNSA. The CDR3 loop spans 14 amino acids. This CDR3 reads CASSLAPGRETQYF. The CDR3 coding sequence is TGTGCCAGCAGCTTAGCTCCAGGGAGGGAGACCCAGTACTTC.